This TCR beta chain derives from a study of follicular helper T cells after annual influenza vaccination. Generated by immunoSEQ multiplex PCR, the TCRdb table keeps only in-frame clones and is missing some. Of more than 2,000 clones in the sample, roughly 75% are singletons; the top ten hold over 8%. The time point is: 2015-2016 season, pre-vaccination. CDR3 length equals 15 residues. Germline V gene data show CDR1 as MNHEY and CDR2 as SVGAGI. V dropped 0 bases and J dropped 4 bases, with 13 bases sitting between them. This rearrangement joins TRBV6-5 to TRBJ2-7; D remains ambiguous. The receptor was derived from an adult who received the influenza vaccine. Source: CXCR5+ CD38+ circulating T follicular helper cells from blood, taken on the day of influenza vaccination. Documented subset: circulating Tfh, non-naive CD4+CXCR5+PD-1+ (ICOS+CD38+ or ICOS-CD38-). DNA for the CDR3: TGTGCCAGCAGTTACTCGAACCAGGCGACTTACGAGCAGTACTTC. It specifies CASSYSNQATYEQYF.